This T cell receptor (beta chain) comes out of a study of blood T cell repertoires in COVID-19. Libraries were prepared by immunoSEQ multiplex PCR; TCRdb keeps only in-frame clonotypes and omits some of them. In the table there are fewer than 250,000 clones, 81% of which are singletons. The CDR3 contains 15 residues. With V trimmed by 3 bases and J by 10 bases, 7 bases remained unmatched. The germline V gene encodes CDR1 LGHNA and CDR2 YSLEER. Input material: PBMCs or T cells enriched from blood (not recorded which). This sequence joins TRBV4-3 and TRBJ1-4; 11 positions match TRBD1. The source is a woman aged 45-59 years with acute COVID-19. The CDR3 nucleotides are TGCGCCAGCAGCCAGGGCGGACAGGGGGCGGGAAAACTGTTTTTT. Amino acids: CASSQGGQGAGKLFF.